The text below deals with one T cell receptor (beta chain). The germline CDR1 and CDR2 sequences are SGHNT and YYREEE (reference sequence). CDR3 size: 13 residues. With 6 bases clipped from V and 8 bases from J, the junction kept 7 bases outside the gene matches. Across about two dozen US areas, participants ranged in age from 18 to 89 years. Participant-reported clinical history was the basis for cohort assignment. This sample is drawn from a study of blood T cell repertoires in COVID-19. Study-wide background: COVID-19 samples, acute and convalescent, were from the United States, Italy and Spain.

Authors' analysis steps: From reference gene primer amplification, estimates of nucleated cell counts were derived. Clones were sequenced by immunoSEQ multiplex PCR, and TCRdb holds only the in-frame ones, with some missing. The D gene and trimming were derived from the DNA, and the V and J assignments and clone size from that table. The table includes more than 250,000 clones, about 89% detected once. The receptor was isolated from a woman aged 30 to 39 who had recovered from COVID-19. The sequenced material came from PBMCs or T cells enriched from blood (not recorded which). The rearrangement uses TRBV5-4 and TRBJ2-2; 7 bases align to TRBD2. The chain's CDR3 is CASTALGLGELFF. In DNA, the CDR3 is TGTGCCAGCACCGCTTTGGGACTAGGGGAGCTGTTTTTT.